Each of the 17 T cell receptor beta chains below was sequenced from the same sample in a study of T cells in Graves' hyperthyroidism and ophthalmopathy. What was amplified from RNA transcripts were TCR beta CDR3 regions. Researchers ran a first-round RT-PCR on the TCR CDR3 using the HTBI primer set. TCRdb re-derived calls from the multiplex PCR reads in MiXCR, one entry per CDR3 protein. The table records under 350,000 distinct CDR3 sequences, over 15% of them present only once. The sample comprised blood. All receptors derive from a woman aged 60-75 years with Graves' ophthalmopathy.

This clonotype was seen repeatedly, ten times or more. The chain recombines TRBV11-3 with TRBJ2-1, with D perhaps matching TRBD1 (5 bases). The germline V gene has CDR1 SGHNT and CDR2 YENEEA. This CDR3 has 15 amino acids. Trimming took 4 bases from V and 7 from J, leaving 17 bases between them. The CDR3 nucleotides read TGTGCCAGCAGCTCGAACCAGGGCCTTTTGAATGAGCAGTTCTTC. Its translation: CASSSNQGLLNEQFF.

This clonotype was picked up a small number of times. The CDR3 DNA is TGCGCCAGCAGCCAAGATGGACTAGCGGGCACAGATACGCAGTATTTT. It is translated as CASSQDGLAGTDTQYF. The chain has TRBV4-1 and TRBJ2-3, with 10 bases lining up with TRBD2. Unmatched junction bases numbered 1, after V lost 0 bases and J lost 1 base. Germline CDR1 reads MGHRA; CDR2 reads YSYEKL. The CDR3 spans 16 residues.

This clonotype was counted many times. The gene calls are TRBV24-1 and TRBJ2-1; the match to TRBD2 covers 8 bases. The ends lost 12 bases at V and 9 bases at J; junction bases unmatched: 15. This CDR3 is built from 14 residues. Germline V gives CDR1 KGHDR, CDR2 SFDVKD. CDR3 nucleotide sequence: TGTGCCGCCGCTTCCAGCGGGAGCTTGACTGAGCAGTTCTTC. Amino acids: CAAASSGSLTEQFF.

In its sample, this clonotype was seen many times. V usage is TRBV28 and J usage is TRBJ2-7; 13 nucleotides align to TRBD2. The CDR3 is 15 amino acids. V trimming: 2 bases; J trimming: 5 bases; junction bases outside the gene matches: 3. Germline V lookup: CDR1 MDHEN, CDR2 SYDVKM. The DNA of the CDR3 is TGTGCCAGCAGTTTAACGGGACTAGCGGGAAACGAGCAGTACTTC. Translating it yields CASSLTGLAGNEQYF. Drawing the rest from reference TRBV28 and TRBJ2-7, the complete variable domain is DVKVTQSSRYLVKRTGEKVFLECVQDMDHENMFWYRQDPGLGLRLIYFSYDVKMKEKGDIPEGYSVSREKKERFSLILESASTNQTSMYLCASSLTGLAGNEQYFGPGTRLTVT.

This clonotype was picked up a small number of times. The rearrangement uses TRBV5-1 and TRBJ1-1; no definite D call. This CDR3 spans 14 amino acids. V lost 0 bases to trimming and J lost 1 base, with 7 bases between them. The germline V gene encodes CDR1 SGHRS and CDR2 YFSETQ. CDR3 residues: CASSLVVENTEAFF. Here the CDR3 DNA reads TGCGCCAGCAGCTTGGTCGTGGAGAACACTGAAGCTTTCTTT.

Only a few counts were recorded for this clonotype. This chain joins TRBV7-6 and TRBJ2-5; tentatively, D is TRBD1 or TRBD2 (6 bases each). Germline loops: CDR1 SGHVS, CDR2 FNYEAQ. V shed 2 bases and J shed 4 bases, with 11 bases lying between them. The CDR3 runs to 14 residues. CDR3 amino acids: CASSLLSGAETQYF. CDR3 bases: TGTGCCAGCAGCTTACTATCGGGGGCAGAGACCCAGTACTTC.

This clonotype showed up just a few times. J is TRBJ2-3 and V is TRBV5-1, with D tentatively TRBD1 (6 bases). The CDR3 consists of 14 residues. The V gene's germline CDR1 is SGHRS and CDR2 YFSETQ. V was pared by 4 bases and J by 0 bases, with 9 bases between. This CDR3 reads CASSPGQSTDTQYF. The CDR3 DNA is TGCGCCAGCAGCCCCGGACAGAGCACAGATACGCAGTATTTT.

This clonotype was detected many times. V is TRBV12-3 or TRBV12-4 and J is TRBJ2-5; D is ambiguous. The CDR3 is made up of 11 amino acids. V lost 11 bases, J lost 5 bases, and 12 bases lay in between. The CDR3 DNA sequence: TGTGCCTCGAAATGGGCGGAGACCCAGTACTTC. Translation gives CASKWAETQYF.

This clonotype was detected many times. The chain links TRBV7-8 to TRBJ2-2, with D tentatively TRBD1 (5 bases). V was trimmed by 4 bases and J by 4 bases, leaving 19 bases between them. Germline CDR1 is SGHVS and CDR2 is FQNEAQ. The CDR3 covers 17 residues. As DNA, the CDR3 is TGTGCCAGCAGCTCTCCAAATACAGGAAGGGGCACCGGGGAGCTGTTTTTT. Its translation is CASSSPNTGRGTGELFF. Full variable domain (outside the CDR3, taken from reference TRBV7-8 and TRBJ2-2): GAGVSQSPRYKVAKRGQDVALRCDPISGHVSLFWYQQALGQGPEFLTYFQNEAQLDKSGLPSDRFFAERPEGSVSTLKIQRTQQEDSAVYLCASSSPNTGRGTGELFFGEGSRLTVL.

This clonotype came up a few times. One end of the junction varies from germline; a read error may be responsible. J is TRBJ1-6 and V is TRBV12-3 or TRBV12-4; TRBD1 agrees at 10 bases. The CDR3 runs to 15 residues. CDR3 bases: TGTGCCATCAGTGGACCGGGACAGGGGAATTCACCCCTCCACTTT. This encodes CAISGPGQGNSPLHF.

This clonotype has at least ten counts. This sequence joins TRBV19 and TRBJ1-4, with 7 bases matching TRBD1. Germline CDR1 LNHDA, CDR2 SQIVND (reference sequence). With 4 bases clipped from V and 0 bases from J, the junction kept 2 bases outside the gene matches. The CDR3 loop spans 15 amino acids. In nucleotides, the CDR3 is TGTGCCAGTAGTAGACAGGGATCAACTAATGAAAAACTGTTTTTT. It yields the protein CASSRQGSTNEKLFF.

CDR3 nucleotides: TGTGCCAGTAGATCGGCTCCCACCAATCAGCCCCAGCATTTT. Its translation is CASRSAPTNQPQHF. V and J are TRBV19 and TRBJ1-5; D is uncertain. CDR3 length: 14 residues. Per the germline V gene, CDR1 is LNHDA and CDR2 is SQIVND (reference sequence). Trimming shortened V by 6 bases and J by 3 bases, and 12 bases separated the two germline ends.

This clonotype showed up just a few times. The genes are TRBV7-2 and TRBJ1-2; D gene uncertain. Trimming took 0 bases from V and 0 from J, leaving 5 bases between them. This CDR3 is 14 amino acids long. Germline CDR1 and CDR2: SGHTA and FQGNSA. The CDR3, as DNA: TGTGCCAGCAGCTTAGCGCGGTCTAACTATGGCTACACCTTC. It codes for CASSLARSNYGYTF.

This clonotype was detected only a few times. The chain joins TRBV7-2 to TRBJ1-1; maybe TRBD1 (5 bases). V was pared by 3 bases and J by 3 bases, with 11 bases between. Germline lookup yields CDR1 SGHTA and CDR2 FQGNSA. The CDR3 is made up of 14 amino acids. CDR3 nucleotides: TGTGCCAGCAGCTTGGTGGGGCAGTACACTGAAGCTTTCTTT. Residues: CASSLVGQYTEAFF.

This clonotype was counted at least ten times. The CDR3 sequence is CASSFDFSNYGYTF. The CDR3 region has the DNA TGTGCCAGCAGCTTCGACTTCTCGAACTATGGCTACACCTTC. The chain links TRBV7-2 to TRBJ1-2; no clear D gene. The CDR3 covers 14 residues. From germline, CDR1 is SGHTA and CDR2 FQGNSA. V dropped 3 bases and J dropped 2 bases, with 10 bases sitting between them.

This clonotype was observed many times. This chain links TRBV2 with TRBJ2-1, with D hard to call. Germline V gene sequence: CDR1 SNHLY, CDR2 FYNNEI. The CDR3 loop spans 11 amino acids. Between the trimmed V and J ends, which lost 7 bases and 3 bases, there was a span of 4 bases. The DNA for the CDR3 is TGTGCCAGCAACGACTACAATGAGCAGTTCTTC. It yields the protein CASNDYNEQFF.

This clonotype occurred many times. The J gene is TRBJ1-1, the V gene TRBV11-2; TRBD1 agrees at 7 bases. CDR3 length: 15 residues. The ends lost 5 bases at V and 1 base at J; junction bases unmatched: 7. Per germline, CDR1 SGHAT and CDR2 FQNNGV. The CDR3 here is CASSPRGGRNTEAFF. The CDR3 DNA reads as TGTGCCAGCAGCCCGAGAGGGGGCCGGAACACTGAAGCTTTCTTT.